Shown below are 10 T cell receptor beta chains from a single sample sequenced in a study of T cell clonality in common variable immunodeficiency. Measured with immunoSEQ multiplex PCR; TCRdb has only the in-frame clones, and not every one. The sample holds 40,000 or so clones, and no clone turns up only once. Material for sequencing was peripheral blood mononuclear cells. All receptors derive from a person aged 18 to 75 in good health.

This clone was seen ten or more times. The observed sequence ends 3 residues before the CDR3 terminus, with the missing tail filled in from the germline J gene. The V call is TRBV6-2 or TRBV6-3, the J call TRBJ1-2, with 8 bases matching TRBD1. J lost 5 bases, V lost 5 bases, and 7 bases had no gene match. This CDR3 has 14 residues. Germline-derived CDR1 and CDR2 are MNHEY and SVGEGT. The covered CDR3 bases are TGTGCCAGCAGTCTCAGACAGGGGAGATATGGC. Residues: CASSLRQGRYG. The full CDR3 sequence reads CASSLRQGRYGYTF.

There are a few counts of this clone. The CDR3 here is CASSLTGGVSYEAFF. The covered CDR3 bases are TGTGCCAGCAGCCTGACAGGGGGGGTCTCCTACGAG. V is TRBV7-6 and J is TRBJ1-1; the match to TRBD1 covers 9 bases. The read ends 3 residues early relative to the CDR3; the germline J gene fills the gap. Germline V gene lookup returns CDR1 SGHVS and CDR2 FNYEAQ. The CDR3 covers 15 residues.

This clone has ten or more counts. The CDR3 extends 3 residues past the end of the read, so its final part is completed from the germline J gene. V is TRBV20-1 and J is TRBJ2-5; D is possibly TRBD2 (6 bases). V lost 3 bases to trimming and J lost 1 base, with 12 bases between them. Per the germline V gene, CDR1 is DFQATT and CDR2 is SNEGSKA (reference sequence). This CDR3 contains 14 residues. CDR3 bases read: TGCAGTGCTAGGTCGGCGGGGACCCAAGAGACC. Protein: CSARSAGTQET. The complete CDR3 reads CSARSAGTQETQYF.

This clone was picked up many times. Sequencing ends 3 residues short of the CDR3 end; the germline J gene provides the rest. The genes are TRBV11-2 and TRBJ1-5, with D uncertain. The CDR3 length is 13 residues. Germline assignment: CDR1 SGHAT and CDR2 FQNNGV. V lost 5 bases and J lost 9, with 14 bases in between. The CDR3 sequence is CASSKERLGPQHF. The sequenced CDR3 bases are TGTGCCAGCAGCAAAGAGCGACTTGGGCCC.

This clone has just a few counts. The CDR3 goes on 3 residues after the read ends, and that part is filled in from the germline J gene. V is TRBV2 and J is TRBJ2-3; D call uncertain. V lost 6 bases and J lost 4, with 8 bases in between. The V gene's germline CDR1 is SNHLY and CDR2 FYNNEI. This CDR3 has 12 residues. The CDR3 bases that were read are TGTGCCAGCAGCCAGTATCCAGATACG. Encoded protein: CASSQYPDT. The whole CDR3 protein is CASSQYPDTQYF.

This clone occurred many times. From the germline J gene comes the end of the CDR3, since the read stops 3 residues before it. The chain employs TRBV20-1 and TRBJ1-2; D is possibly TRBD1 (6 bases). Germline V gives CDR1 DFQATT, CDR2 SNEGSKA (reference sequence). Trimming removed 4 bases at V and 0 bases at J, with 12 bases between. This CDR3 comprises 14 residues. CDR3 residues: CSATRGQTNYGYTF. Partial CDR3 DNA: TGCAGTGCTACCCGAGGACAGACTAACTATGGC.

A few counts support this clone. The read ends 3 residues before the CDR3 terminus; that terminus is restored from the germline J gene. This chain joins TRBV11-1 and TRBJ1-6, with 8 bases identical to TRBD1. The CDR3 contains 14 residues. CDR1 is SGHAT and CDR2 is FQDESV in the germline V gene (reference sequence). V dropped 5 bases and J dropped 9; count of bases not matched to a gene: 6. CDR3 DNA, as far as it was read: TGTGCCAGCAGCCGTGACAGGGGTGGTTCACCC. Protein sequence: CASSRDRGGSP. The whole CDR3 protein is CASSRDRGGSPLHF. The full variable domain, in which reference TRBV11-1 and TRBJ1-6 provide the parts outside the CDR3, is EAEVAQSPRYKITEKSQAVAFWCDPISGHATLYWYRQILGQGPELLVQFQDESVVDDSQLPKDRFSAERLKGVDSTLKIQPAELGDSAMYLCASSRDRGGSPLHFGNGTRLTVT.

This clone was observed a handful of times. The read stops 3 residues short of the end of the CDR3; the missing end is completed from the germline J gene. This chain joins TRBV7-9 and TRBJ1-1, with D tentatively TRBD1 (6 bases). The germline V gene encodes CDR1 SEHNR and CDR2 FQNEAQ (reference sequence). The CDR3 contains 13 residues. V was shortened by 4 bases and J by 7 bases, with 13 bases between the two germline ends. CDR3 DNA, as far as it was read: TGTGCCAGCAGCTCCGAGGGAGGGGGTGAA. The encoded protein is CASSSEGGGE. The CDR3 as a whole reads CASSSEGGGEAFF.

This clone was detected many times. The CDR3 goes on 3 residues after the read ends, and that part is filled in from the germline J gene. This rearrangement joins TRBV20-1 to TRBJ1-6, with D possibly TRBD1 on 6 matching bases. This CDR3 comprises 15 residues. Trimming pared 2 bases from V and 7 bases from J, leaving 15 bases between. Germline V gene lookup returns CDR1 DFQATT and CDR2 SNEGSKA (reference sequence). The chain's CDR3 is CSARRGGVVNSPLHF. The covered CDR3 bases are TGCAGTGCTAGAAGGGGGGGAGTAGTCAATTCACCC.

A few counts support this clone. Coverage ceases 3 residues before the CDR3 finishes, and the germline J gene fills in the end. The rearrangement uses TRBV7-3 and TRBJ2-5; D possibly corresponds to TRBD1 (8 bases). The CDR3 has 13 amino acids. From germline, CDR1 is SGHTA and CDR2 FQGTGA. The V gene lost 5 bases and the J gene lost 6 bases, with 13 bases spanning the gap. CDR3 region: CASSQQGGQTQYF. The sequenced part of the CDR3 DNA is TGTGCCAGCAGCCAACAGGGGGGGCAGACC.